These 21 T cell receptor beta chains came from one sample sequenced in a study of radiotherapy plus CTLA-4 blockade in lung cancer. Assay used: immunoSEQ multiplex PCR; TCRdb lists only in-frame clones, some missing. Here the sample spans 30,000 to 35,000 clones, over 75% being singletons. Specimen: peripheral blood, collected from a patient treated with radiotherapy plus ipilimumab. All receptors derive from a human donor with non-small cell lung cancer that progressed on radiotherapy plus ipilimumab.

The rearrangement uses TRBV25-1 and TRBJ2-4; D unclear. Germline CDR1 MGHDK, CDR2 SYGVNS. Trimming shortened V by 2 bases and J by 0 bases, and 8 bases separated the two germline ends. The CDR3 spans 15 residues. CDR3 sequence: CASSETVLAKNIQYF. The CDR3 region has the DNA TGTGCCAGCAGTGAAACTGTACTAGCCAAAAACATTCAGTACTTC.

The V and J genes are TRBV28 and TRBJ2-7; 7 bases fit TRBD1. Unmatched junction bases numbered 4, after V lost 8 bases and J lost 0 bases. The CDR3 is made up of 13 amino acids. Germline V CDR1 and CDR2: MDHEN, SYDVKM. CDR3 region: CASGDSGSYEQYF. CDR3 nucleotide sequence: TGTGCCAGCGGGGACAGTGGCTCCTACGAGCAGTACTTC.

This sequence joins TRBV5-1 and TRBJ2-3, with D possibly being TRBD1 (5 bases). This CDR3 has 14 amino acids. CDR1 and CDR2 (germline): SGHRS, YFSETQ. Trimming took 4 bases from V and 4 from J, leaving 13 bases between them. This CDR3 reads CASSPRPGPDTQYF. The CDR3 DNA is TGCGCCAGCAGCCCCCGCCCAGGGCCAGATACGCAGTATTTT.

V usage is TRBV7-9 and J usage is TRBJ2-5, with 9 positions matching TRBD2. The CDR3 sequence is 19 residues long. With 1 base clipped from V and 7 bases from J, the junction kept 19 bases outside the gene matches. Germline V CDR1 and CDR2: SEHNR, FQNEAQ (reference sequence). In DNA, the CDR3 is TGTGCCAGCAGCTTAGGGTCCCTAGCGGGACCCATCCGCTGGGGGACCCAGTACTTC. As protein: CASSLGSLAGPIRWGTQYF.

The chain has TRBV21-1 and TRBJ2-7; the table's D gene call, TRBD1, was not cross checked with the DNA. TRBV21-1 is designated a pseudogene. This CDR3 comprises 15 residues. Here the CDR3 DNA reads TGTGCCAGCAGCGGCCGAAAAGGGACAGTCTACGAGCAGTACTTC. It is translated as CASSGRKGTVYEQYF.

This clone turned up a few times. The chain couples TRBV5-1 to TRBJ1-4, with D uncertain. Germline loops: CDR1 SGHRS, CDR2 YFSETQ. The V and J ends lost 6 bases and 3 bases respectively, with 12 bases between them. The CDR3 has 14 residues. CDR3: CASTRGWANEKLFF. The CDR3 coding sequence is TGCGCCAGCACCAGAGGGTGGGCTAATGAAAAACTGTTTTTT.

V is TRBV15 and J is TRBJ1-2, with 9 bases lining up with TRBD1. CDR3 length equals 16 residues. The V segment lost 0 bases and the J segment 8 bases; nucleotides outside the gene matches: 10. Germline CDR1 and CDR2: LNHNV and YYDKDF (reference sequence). The CDR3 sequence: CATSRDIVQGAGGYTF. The CDR3 nucleotides read TGTGCCACCAGCAGAGACATCGTACAGGGGGCAGGGGGCTACACCTTC.

The chain employs TRBV29-1 and TRBJ1-2; D possibly corresponds to TRBD1 (5 bases). The CDR3 spans 14 residues. In germline, CDR1 is SQVTM, CDR2 ANQGSEA. Trimming shortened V by 4 bases and J by 7 bases, and 19 bases separated the two germline ends. The CDR3 protein is CSVVFRAGGSGYTF. The CDR3 bases are TGCAGCGTTGTATTTAGGGCGGGGGGGTCTGGCTACACCTTC.

The chain has TRBV4-1 and TRBJ1-5, with 10 nucleotides matching TRBD1. The germline gives CDR1 MGHRA, CDR2 YSYEKL. Trimming at V came to 1 base and at J to 7 bases, leaving 7 bases not matched to a gene. This CDR3 region has 16 residues. The CDR3 DNA sequence: TGCGCCAGCAGCCAAGTAGGGGACAGGGGAGGGCAGCCCCAGCATTTT. Its protein is CASSQVGDRGGQPQHF.

A single count supports this clone. V usage is TRBV7-8 and J usage is TRBJ1-5; no firm D call. This CDR3 is built from 16 residues. CDR1 and CDR2 (germline): SGHVS, FQNEAQ. V lost 7 bases and J lost 6, with 22 bases in between. CDR3 amino acids: CASTLSWVIEGQPQHF. The CDR3 region has the DNA TGTGCCAGCACCCTATCGTGGGTAATAGAGGGTCAGCCCCAGCATTTT.

The genes are TRBV5-1 and TRBJ1-2; 10 bases line up with TRBD1. V shed 0 bases, J shed 1 base, and the junction held 9 bases outside the gene matches. Per the germline V gene, CDR1 is SGHRS and CDR2 is YFSETQ. The CDR3 spans 18 residues. DNA of the CDR3: TGCGCCAGCAGCTTGGGCCCGGGACAGGGGCTTATTAACTATGGCTACACCTTC. Encoded protein: CASSLGPGQGLINYGYTF. Looking up the rest from reference TRBV5-1 and TRBJ1-2 gives the full variable domain: KAGVTQTPRYLIKTRGQQVTLSCSPISGHRSVSWYQQTPGQGLQFLFEYFSETQRNKGNFPGRFSGRQFSNSRSEMNVSTLELGDSALYLCASSLGPGQGLINYGYTFGSGTRLTVV.

CDR3 DNA sequence: TGTGCCAGCAGCCAAGAACTAGCGGGGGGGTATGATGACACAGATACGCAGTATTTT. This codes for CASSQELAGGYDDTDTQYF. V is TRBV4-2 and J is TRBJ2-3, with 13 bases matching TRBD2. This CDR3 has 19 amino acids. The ends lost 0 bases at V and 2 bases at J; junction bases unmatched: 8. Germline lookup yields CDR1 LGHNA and CDR2 YNFKEQ.

V is TRBV19 and J is TRBJ1-1, with D possibly being TRBD1 (6 bases). Germline V CDR1 and CDR2: LNHDA, SQIVND (reference sequence). Trimming pared 6 bases from V and 2 bases from J, leaving 16 bases between. The CDR3 has 15 amino acids. In nucleotides, the CDR3 is TGTGCCAGTAGACCTCCTGACAGGCTTAACACTGAAGCTTTCTTT. Protein: CASRPPDRLNTEAFF.

The chain has TRBV9 and TRBJ1-2; the D gene is possibly TRBD1 (5 bases). Germline V gene data show CDR1 as SGDLS and CDR2 as YYNGEE. This CDR3 has 15 amino acids. Between the trimmed V and J ends, which lost 0 bases and 0 bases, there was a span of 9 bases. The CDR3 bases are TGTGCCAGCAGCGTAGGGACAAGCTCTAACTATGGCTACACCTTC. Its translation is CASSVGTSSNYGYTF.

The rearrangement uses TRBV5-4 and TRBJ2-3; D gene uncertain. The CDR3 length is 16 residues. With 4 bases removed from V and 0 bases from J, the gap between germline ends came to 15 bases. Germline CDR1 reads SGHNT; CDR2 reads YYREEE (reference sequence). Here the CDR3 DNA reads TGTGCCAGCAGCCAATCAAGCTTTTCTAGCACAGATACGCAGTATTTT. Translated, it gives CASSQSSFSSTDTQYF. The entire variable domain, with the rest obtained from reference TRBV5-4 and TRBJ2-3, is as follows: ETGVTQSPTHLIKTRGQQVTLRCSSQSGHNTVSWYQQALGQGPQFIFQYYREEENGRGNFPPRFSGLQFPNYSSELNVNALELDDSALYLCASSQSSFSSTDTQYFGPGTRLTVL.

The chain joins TRBV7-2 to TRBJ1-2; D might be TRBD1 (6 bases). Germline V CDR1 and CDR2: SGHTA, FQGNSA. The CDR3 totals 16 residues. Trimming stripped 1 base from V and 4 bases from J, with 16 bases between. CDR3: CASSLVGGARGYGYTF. CDR3 nucleotide sequence: TGTGCCAGCAGCTTAGTAGGGGGTGCCCGAGGCTATGGCTACACCTTC.

This chain links TRBV28 with TRBJ1-3, with D perhaps matching TRBD1 (6 bases). V lost 6 bases and J lost 3, with 12 bases in between. Germline assignment: CDR1 MDHEN and CDR2 SYDVKM. CDR3 size: 14 residues. Here the CDR3 DNA reads TGTGCCAGCAGAACTTCAGGGGTTGGAAACACCATATATTTT. Its protein is CASRTSGVGNTIYF.

A note on this clone: This likely reflects a read error, since a far larger clone is one base away. The V gene is TRBV7-9, the J gene TRBJ2-7; 7 bases are a match to TRBD1. CDR1 is SEHNR and CDR2 is FQNEAQ in the germline V gene (reference sequence). Trimming cost V 8 bases and J 0 bases; bases outside gene matches: 4. The CDR3 sequence is 13 residues long. In DNA form, the CDR3 reads TGTGCCAGCTCCGGGACAGCCTCCTACGAGCAGTACTTC. Protein product: CASSGTASYEQYF.

The rearrangement uses TRBV5-6 and TRBJ2-4; TRBD1 aligns across 7 bases. This CDR3 has 15 amino acids. The trim removed 4 bases at V and 6 bases at J, leaving 10 bases unmatched. Germline-derived CDR1 and CDR2 are SGHDT and YYEEEE. This chain's CDR3 is CASSGRQGARNIQYF. The CDR3 nucleotides read TGTGCCAGCAGCGGTCGACAGGGAGCAAGAAACATTCAGTACTTC.

This chain connects TRBV7-9 to TRBJ2-2; 10 nucleotides align to TRBD1. The junction had 2 bases not matched to a gene; V was cut back by 1 base and J by 3 bases. Germline V CDR1 and CDR2: SEHNR, FQNEAQ (reference sequence). The CDR3 is 16 amino acids. CDR3 DNA: TGTGCCAGCAGCTTAGTCGGGACAGGGGACACCGGGGAGCTGTTTTTT. It encodes CASSLVGTGDTGELFF.

The chain is built from TRBV4-1 and TRBJ1-6; D uncertain. The CDR3 length is 13 residues. From germline, CDR1 is MGHRA and CDR2 YSYEKL. V lost 3 bases, J lost 9 bases, and 9 bases lay in between. The CDR3: CASSHQGSSPLHF. The CDR3, as DNA: TGCGCCAGCAGCCACCAAGGGAGTTCACCCCTCCACTTT.